This T cell receptor (beta chain) was observed in a study of radiotherapy plus CTLA-4 blockade in lung cancer. Study-level information: Objective response was observed in about 19% of patients, and disease control in approximately 30%.

The assay was immunoSEQ multiplex PCR, and TCRdb's table has in-frame clones only and misses some. This table has tens of thousands of clones, 70% to 80% appearing once. Trimming cost V 6 bases and J 0 bases, with 12 bases left between them. Germline values: CDR1 SGHNT, CDR2 YENEEA. There are 15 residues in the CDR3. Study findings and constraints: Peripheral blood showed expansion of tumor-derived TCR clones after radiotherapy and ipilimumab.

Remarks on this clone: Its target is not known.

The V call is TRBV11-3, the J call TRBJ2-1; D is unclear. The sequencing used peripheral blood, collected from a patient treated with radiotherapy plus ipilimumab. The TCR was taken from a human donor with non-small cell lung cancer who had a complete response to radiotherapy plus ipilimumab. The CDR3 nucleotides read TGTGCCAGCAGTGGAAATCAGACCTCCTACAATGAGCAGTTCTTC. It translates to CASSGNQTSYNEQFF.